The entry below gives a single TCR beta chain sequence along with its context. CDR1 is MNHNS and CDR2 is SASEGT in the germline V gene. This CDR3 is 14 amino acids long. V was cut by 11 bases and J by 7 bases, with 21 bases left in between. TCRdb reanalysed the 5' RACE reads using MiXCR and keeps one entry per CDR3 protein. The data contain about 10,000 distinct CDR3 sequences, 47% of them singletons. This rearrangement joins TRBV6-1 to TRBJ1-5; D is ambiguous. The receptor was isolated from a female donor with breast cancer. The sequencing input was tumor-infiltrating naive CD4+ T cells sorted from the breast tumor. The subset was: naive CD4+ T cells, CD4+CD45RA+CD25-. The CDR3 protein is CAVKRATNGQPQHF. CDR3 nucleotides: TGTGCCGTCAAGAGGGCCACCAATGGCCAGCCCCAGCATTTT.